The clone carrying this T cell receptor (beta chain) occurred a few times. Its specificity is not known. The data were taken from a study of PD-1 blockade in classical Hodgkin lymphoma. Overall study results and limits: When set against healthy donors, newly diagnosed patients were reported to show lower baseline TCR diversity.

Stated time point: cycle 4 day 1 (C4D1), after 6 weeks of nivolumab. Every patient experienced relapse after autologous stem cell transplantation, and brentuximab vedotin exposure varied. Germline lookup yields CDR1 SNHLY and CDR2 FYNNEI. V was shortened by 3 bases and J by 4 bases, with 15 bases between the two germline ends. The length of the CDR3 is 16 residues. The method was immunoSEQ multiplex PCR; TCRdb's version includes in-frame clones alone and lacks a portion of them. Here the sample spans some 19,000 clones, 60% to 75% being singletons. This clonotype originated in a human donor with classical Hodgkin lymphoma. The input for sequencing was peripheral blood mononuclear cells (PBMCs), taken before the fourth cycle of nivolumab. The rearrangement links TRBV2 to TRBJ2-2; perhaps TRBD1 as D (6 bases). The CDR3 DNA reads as TGTGCCAGCAGTGACCTTGGTCTCAGGGGCACCGGGGAGCTGTTTTTT. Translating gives CASSDLGLRGTGELFF.